Following are 27 T cell receptor beta chains from one sample sequenced in a study of shared clonotypes between healthy human individuals. Repertoires were generated with immunoSEQ multiplex PCR, while TCRdb's copy carries only in-frame clones and drops some. The table lists about 1 million clones, about 75% of them singletons. The sample comprised memory CD4+ T cells sorted from blood. Specified subset: CD45RA-negative fraction. All receptors come from a man aged 18 to 30 in good health.

As for this clone: The junction does not match germline at one end; this may be a read error. The rearrangement links TRBV6-1 to TRBJ1-2; D gene uncertain. The germline V gene has CDR1 MNHNS and CDR2 SASEGT. This CDR3 spans 15 amino acids. The CDR3 loop is CASREGKGSNYGYTF. In DNA form, the CDR3 reads TGTGCCAGCAGAGAAGGCAAAGGGTCTAACTATGGCTACACCTTC.

CDR3 DNA: TGTGCCATCACCCTCGGACAGGGGGCGGAGGAGCAGTACTTC. It codes for CAITLGQGAEEQYF. This chain links TRBV10-3 with TRBJ2-7; 11 bases fit TRBD1. The V segment lost 7 bases and the J segment 7 bases; nucleotides outside the gene matches: 9. This CDR3 comprises 14 residues. In germline, CDR1 is ENHRY, CDR2 SYGVKD.

The genes are TRBV19 and TRBJ1-5, with a possible D match to TRBD1 (5 bases). Germline CDR1 and CDR2: LNHDA and SQIVND (reference sequence). The CDR3 totals 15 residues. The V and J ends lost 2 bases and 4 bases respectively, with 12 bases between them. The CDR3 spells CASSILQGFNQPQHF. CDR3 DNA: TGTGCCAGTAGTATACTGCAGGGTTTTAATCAGCCCCAGCATTTT. Variable domain in full (rest from reference TRBV19 and TRBJ1-5): DGGITQSPKYLFRKEGQNVTLSCEQNLNHDAMYWYRQDPGQGLRLIYYSQIVNDFQKGDIAEGYSVSREKKESFPLTVTSAQKNPTAFYLCASSILQGFNQPQHFGDGTRLSIL.

This clone was seen only once. The rearrangement links TRBV7-9 to TRBJ2-3, with D unresolved. CDR1 SEHNR and CDR2 FQNEAQ come from the germline V gene (reference sequence). The CDR3 covers 13 residues. Trimming took off 6 bases at V and 2 bases at J, with 9 bases between the two ends. The CDR3 is CASRVGTTDTQYF. The CDR3 nucleotides read TGTGCCAGCAGGGTGGGTACCACAGATACGCAGTATTTT.

This rearrangement joins TRBV10-3 to TRBJ2-5, with 11 bases identical to TRBD2. CDR3 size: 15 residues. J gave up 5 bases and V 5 bases, and 7 bases lay outside the gene matches. The germline V gene encodes CDR1 ENHRY and CDR2 SYGVKD. The CDR3 sequence: CAISSTSGTGETQYF. The CDR3, as DNA: TGTGCCATCAGTTCGACTAGCGGGACTGGGGAGACCCAGTACTTC.

This clone was seen more than once but under ten times. Additional DNA sequences in this sample encode the identical CDR3. The chain has TRBV19 and TRBJ2-2; no firm D call. The CDR3 sequence is 13 residues long. Trimming shortened V by 3 bases and J by 2 bases, and 4 bases separated the two germline ends. CDR1 LNHDA and CDR2 SQIVND come from the germline V gene (reference sequence). In DNA form, the CDR3 reads TGTGCCAGTAGTATTGGAAACACCGGGGAGCTGTTTTTT. Its translation: CASSIGNTGELFF.

This rearrangement joins TRBV10-3 to TRBJ2-5; 12 nucleotides match TRBD1. CDR3 length: 14 amino acids. Germline values: CDR1 ENHRY, CDR2 SYGVKD. The V gene end was trimmed by 6 bases and the J gene end by 3 bases; junction bases not matched to a gene: 2. The CDR3, as DNA: TGTGCCATCAGGGGGACAGGGGGCGAAGAGACCCAGTACTTC. It is translated as CAIRGTGGEETQYF.

This clone occurred a few times. The V gene is TRBV5-1, the J gene TRBJ1-6; D might be TRBD1 (5 bases). Per germline, CDR1 SGHRS and CDR2 YFSETQ. V lost 4 bases to trimming and J lost 8 bases, with 13 bases between them. The CDR3 is made up of 14 amino acids. The CDR3 nucleotides read TGCGCCAGCAGCCAAGACGGGGCTTATTCACCCCTCCACTTT. This sequence encodes CASSQDGAYSPLHF.

V and J are TRBV5-8 and TRBJ2-2; 7 bases line up with TRBD1. Germline CDR1 reads SGHTS; CDR2 reads YDEGEE. The CDR3 spans 15 residues. J gave up 1 base and V 3 bases, and 3 bases lay outside the gene matches. The CDR3, as DNA: TGTGCCAGCAGCTGGAACAGGGGGAACACCGGGGAGCTGTTTTTT. Translated, it gives CASSWNRGNTGELFF.

This clone was found a few times. The J gene is TRBJ2-3, the V gene TRBV9; TRBD2 agrees at 7 bases. The ends lost 2 bases at V and 2 bases at J; junction bases unmatched: 2. Germline CDR1 is SGDLS and CDR2 is YYNGEE. This CDR3 contains 14 residues. The chain's CDR3 is CASSVAGDTDTQYF. The DNA of the CDR3 is TGTGCCAGCAGCGTGGCGGGGGACACAGATACGCAGTATTTT.

The chain carries TRBV5-1 and TRBJ2-1, with 7 bases identical to TRBD2. The germline V gene encodes CDR1 SGHRS and CDR2 YFSETQ. The junction had 8 bases not matched to a gene; V was cut back by 4 bases and J by 7 bases. The CDR3 consists of 14 residues. CDR3 nucleotide sequence: TGCGCCAGCAGCACAGGACTAGTTTGGAATGAGCAGTTCTTC. It translates to CASSTGLVWNEQFF.

This clone occurred a few times. CDR3 residues: CASSLQGAKSPLHF. The CDR3 DNA reads as TGTGCCAGCAGTTTACAGGGGGCGAAGTCACCCCTCCACTTT. The rearrangement links TRBV27 to TRBJ1-6; TRBD1 matches 8 bases. The germline gives CDR1 MNHEY, CDR2 SMNVEV (reference sequence). The V and J ends lost 2 bases and 10 bases, in that order; junction bases with no gene match: 4. The CDR3 length is 14 residues.

This chain connects TRBV30 to TRBJ1-2; TRBD1 might be the D (5 bases). Germline CDR1 GTSNPN, CDR2 SVGIG (reference sequence). V lost 0 bases and J 4 bases, leaving 15 bases between the germline ends. The CDR3 runs to 15 residues. Here the CDR3 DNA reads TGTGCCTGGAGTGTAGGTGGGGTTGGGGGCTATGGCTACACCTTC. Translated, it gives CAWSVGGVGGYGYTF.

This clone was picked up a small number of times. Other DNA sequences from this sample encode an identical CDR3 as well. The chain has TRBV29-1 and TRBJ1-3, with a tentative D call TRBD1 (6 bases). This CDR3 comprises 14 residues. V lost 4 bases, J lost 0 bases, and 10 bases lay in between. CDR1 and CDR2 (germline): SQVTM, ANQGSEA. The CDR3 bases are TGCAGCGTTGGGGGGCAGTCCTCTGGAAACACCATATATTTT. It encodes CSVGGQSSGNTIYF.

Concerning this clone: This may arise from a read error, as a much more abundant clone is one base away. The CDR3 loop reads CASSQGPGRGRPTGELFF. For the CDR3, the DNA is TGCGCCAGCAGCCAGGGACCGGGACGGGGGAGGCCCACCGGGGAGCTGTTTTTT. This chain uses TRBV4-1 with TRBJ2-2; D perhaps matches TRBD2 (6 bases). Germline V gives CDR1 MGHRA, CDR2 YSYEKL. This CDR3 comprises 18 residues. V lost 3 bases to trimming and J lost 4 bases, with 21 bases between them.

The V call is TRBV5-6, the J call TRBJ2-7; either TRBD1 or TRBD2 may fit D (7 bases each). The V and J ends lost 4 bases and 2 bases respectively, with 25 bases between them. This CDR3 region has 18 residues. Per germline, CDR1 SGHDT and CDR2 YYEEEE. CDR3 amino acids: CASSLRRGLVSGTYEQYF. The DNA for the CDR3 is TGTGCCAGCAGCCTGAGGAGGGGGCTGGTGAGCGGGACCTACGAGCAGTACTTC.

The gene calls are TRBV9 and TRBJ1-1; D unclear. Trimming left V 3 bases short and J 4 bases short, with 10 bases between. Germline V gene lookup returns CDR1 SGDLS and CDR2 YYNGEE. This CDR3 contains 13 residues. CDR3 residues: CASSATGVTEAFF. DNA of the CDR3: TGTGCCAGCAGCGCCACCGGAGTCACTGAAGCTTTCTTT.

This clone was observed a handful of times. V and J are TRBV19 and TRBJ2-1, with D unresolved. Per the germline V gene, CDR1 is LNHDA and CDR2 is SQIVND (reference sequence). This CDR3 contains 14 residues. The germline V and J ends were trimmed by 5 bases and 8 bases, with 16 bases remaining between them. CDR3 DNA sequence: TGTGCCAGTAGTCGCAACCAAAAGGTCGATGAGCAGTTCTTC. The encoded protein is CASSRNQKVDEQFF.

The chain recombines TRBV9 with TRBJ2-3; TRBD1 agrees at 8 bases. The CDR3 sequence is 13 residues long. The germline gives CDR1 SGDLS, CDR2 YYNGEE. V dropped 4 bases and J dropped 15; count of bases not matched to a gene: 13. This chain's CDR3 is CASSPEPRDRQYF. The CDR3 DNA reads TGTGCCAGCAGCCCGGAGCCTCGGGACAGGCAATATTTT.

The chain employs TRBV5-1 and TRBJ2-2, with D possibly being TRBD1 (6 bases). Germline CDR1 SGHRS, CDR2 YFSETQ. The V end lost 5 bases, the J end lost 6 bases, and 17 bases lay between the germline ends. The CDR3 has 15 residues. In nucleotides, the CDR3 is TGCGCCAGCAGTAGCTTACAGGGAACCCCCGGGGAGCTGTTTTTT. Translated, it gives CASSSLQGTPGELFF.

The V gene is TRBV14, the J gene TRBJ1-6, with D possibly being TRBD1 (6 bases). CDR3 length: 14 amino acids. V was clipped by 3 bases and J by 4 bases, with 7 bases between them. Germline values: CDR1 SGHDN, CDR2 FVKESK. The CDR3 DNA is TGTGCCAGCAGCCACAGGGGATATAATTCACCCCTCCACTTT. Translation: CASSHRGYNSPLHF.

The V gene is TRBV7-2, the J gene TRBJ2-1; 10 bases are a match to TRBD2. V lost 0 bases to trimming and J lost 6 bases; unmatched junction nucleotides: 5. CDR3 length: 16 residues. Germline CDR1 and CDR2: SGHTA and FQGNSA. The CDR3 here is CASSLAASGGLNEQFF. CDR3 coding DNA: TGTGCCAGCAGCTTAGCGGCTAGCGGGGGACTCAATGAGCAGTTCTTC.

A single count supports this clone. Additional DNA sequences in this sample encode the identical CDR3. This chain links TRBV5-1 with TRBJ2-3; possible D gene TRBD2, 6 bases. The V end was cut by 1 base, the J end by 0 bases, with 6 bases between. The CDR3 is 14 residues long. Germline CDR1 reads SGHRS; CDR2 reads YFSETQ. CDR3 nucleotide sequence: TGCGCCAGCAGCTTGCGGGAGAGCACAGATACGCAGTATTTT. This codes for CASSLRESTDTQYF.

The J gene is TRBJ2-1, the V gene TRBV6-1; 14 bases agree with TRBD2. The CDR3 is 14 amino acids. Germline CDR1 and CDR2: MNHNS and SASEGT. The J segment lost 15 bases and the V segment lost 8 bases, leaving 12 bases of the junction unmatched. CDR3 bases: TGTGCCAGCCAGGCAGGACTAGCGGGAGGTTCTAGGTTCTTC. It specifies CASQAGLAGGSRFF.

The chain uses TRBV7-2 and TRBJ2-5; tentatively, D is TRBD2 (5 bases). V was cut by 5 bases and J by 4 bases, with 20 bases left in between. The CDR3 is 16 residues long. Germline V gene lookup returns CDR1 SGHTA and CDR2 FQGNSA. The CDR3 is CASSARAGTASETQYF. CDR3 in DNA: TGTGCCAGCAGCGCGCGGGCGGGCACGGCGTCAGAGACCCAGTACTTC. The entire variable domain, with the rest obtained from reference TRBV7-2 and TRBJ2-5, is as follows: GAGVSQSPSNKVTEKGKDVELRCDPISGHTALYWYRQSLGQGLEFLIYFQGNSAPDKSGLPSDRFSAERTGGSVSTLTIQRTQQEDSAVYLCASSARAGTASETQYFGPGTRLLVL.

V gene TRBV7-5 combines with J gene TRBJ2-7; whether TRBD2, the table's D call, matches the DNA was not checked. TRBV7-5 is a listed pseudogene. The CDR3 contains 10 residues. CDR3 coding DNA: TGTGCCAGAAGTACCTACGAGCAGTACTTC. It codes for CARSTYEQYF.

The CDR3 here is CASSDWRSTSTDTQYF. The CDR3, as DNA: TGTGCCAGCAGTGATTGGCGGTCCACTAGCACAGATACGCAGTATTTT. The chain couples TRBV2 to TRBJ2-3; D uncertain. The CDR3 has 16 residues. V lost 3 bases, J lost 0 bases, and 13 bases lay in between. The V gene's germline CDR1 is SNHLY and CDR2 FYNNEI.